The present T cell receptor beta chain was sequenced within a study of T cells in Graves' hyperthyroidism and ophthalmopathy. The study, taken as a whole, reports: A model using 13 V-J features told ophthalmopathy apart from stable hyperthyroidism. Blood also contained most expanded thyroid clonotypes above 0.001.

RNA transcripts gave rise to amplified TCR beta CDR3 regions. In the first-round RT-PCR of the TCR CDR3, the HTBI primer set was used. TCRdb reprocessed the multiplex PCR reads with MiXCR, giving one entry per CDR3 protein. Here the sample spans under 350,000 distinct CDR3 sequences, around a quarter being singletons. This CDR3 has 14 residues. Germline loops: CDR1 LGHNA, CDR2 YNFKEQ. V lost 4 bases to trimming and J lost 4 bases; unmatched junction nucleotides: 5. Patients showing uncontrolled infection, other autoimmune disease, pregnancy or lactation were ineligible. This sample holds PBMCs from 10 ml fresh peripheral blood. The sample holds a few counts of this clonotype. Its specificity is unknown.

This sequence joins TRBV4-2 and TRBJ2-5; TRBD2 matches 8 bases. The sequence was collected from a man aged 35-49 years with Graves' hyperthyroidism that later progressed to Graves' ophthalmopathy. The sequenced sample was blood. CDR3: CASSPTGGVETQYF. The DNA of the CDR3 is TGTGCCAGCAGCCCGACCGGGGGGGTAGAGACCCAGTACTTC.